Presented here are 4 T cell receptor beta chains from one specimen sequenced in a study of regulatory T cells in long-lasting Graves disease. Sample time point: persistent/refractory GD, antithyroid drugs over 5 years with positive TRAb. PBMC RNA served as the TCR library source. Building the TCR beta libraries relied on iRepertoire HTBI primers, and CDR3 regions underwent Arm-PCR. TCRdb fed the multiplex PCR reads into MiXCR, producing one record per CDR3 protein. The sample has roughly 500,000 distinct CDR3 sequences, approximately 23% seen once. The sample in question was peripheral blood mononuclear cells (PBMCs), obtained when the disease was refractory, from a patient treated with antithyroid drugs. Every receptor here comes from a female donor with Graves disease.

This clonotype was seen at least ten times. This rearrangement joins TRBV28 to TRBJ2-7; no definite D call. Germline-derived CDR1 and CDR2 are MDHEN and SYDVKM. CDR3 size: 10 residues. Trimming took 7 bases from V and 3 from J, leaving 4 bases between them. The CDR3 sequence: CASMDYEQYF. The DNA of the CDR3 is TGTGCCAGCATGGACTACGAGCAGTACTTC.

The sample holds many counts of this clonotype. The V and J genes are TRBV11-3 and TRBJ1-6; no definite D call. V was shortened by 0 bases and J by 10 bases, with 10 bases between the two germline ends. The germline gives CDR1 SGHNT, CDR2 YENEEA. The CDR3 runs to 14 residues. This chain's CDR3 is CASSLDLRESPLHF. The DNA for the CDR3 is TGTGCCAGCAGCTTAGATCTCCGGGAGTCACCCCTCCACTTT.

The CDR3 region is CASSLRSGANETQYF. CDR3 nucleotides: TGTGCCAGCAGCTTGAGGTCTGGGGCAAATGAGACCCAGTACTTC. This sequence joins TRBV7-2 and TRBJ2-5; D perhaps matches TRBD1 (5 bases). V was shortened by 3 bases and J by 5 bases, with 16 bases between the two germline ends. Germline CDR1 is SGHTA and CDR2 is FQGNSA. The CDR3 has 15 amino acids.

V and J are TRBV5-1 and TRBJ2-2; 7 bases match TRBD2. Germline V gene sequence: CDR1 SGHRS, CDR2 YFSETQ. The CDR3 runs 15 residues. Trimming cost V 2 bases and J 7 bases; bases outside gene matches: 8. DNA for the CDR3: TGCGCCAGCAGCTTTACGGGGGGAATCCGCGGGGAGCTGTTTTTT. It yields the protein CASSFTGGIRGELFF.